The 31 T cell receptor beta chains below were found in one sample sequenced in a study of human T cells and chemical hapten exposure. TCRdb analysed the RACE reads with MiXCR anew, one entry per CDR3 protein. The repertoire includes about 120,000 distinct CDR3 sequences, around an eighth of them detected once, and around 2.8% sits in the top ten. This sample's time point: pre-sensitization, week 0. Treatment here: therapeutic diphenylcyclopropenone sensitization with weekly scalp DPC. Sequencing used whole blood, obtained in connection with sensitization to the hapten diphenylcyclopropenone (DPC). These receptors all stem from a woman between 18 and 29 years old with alopecia areata. Some clones in this sample may be carry-over from other donors' samples.

The V call is TRBV3-1, the J call TRBJ2-5; maybe TRBD1 (6 bases). CDR1 and CDR2 from the germline V gene are LGHDT and YNNKEL (reference sequence). There are 17 residues in the CDR3. The germline V and J ends were trimmed by 6 bases and 1 base, with 21 bases remaining between them. Here the CDR3 reads CASSRSARGPSQETQYF. CDR3 DNA sequence: TGTGCCAGCAGTCGAAGCGCCAGGGGACCAAGCCAAGAGACCCAGTACTTC.

This clonotype showed up many times. The J gene is TRBJ2-1, the V gene TRBV20-1; TRBD2 matches 9 bases. Germline V gene lookup returns CDR1 DFQATT and CDR2 SNEGSKA (reference sequence). The CDR3 contains 15 residues. CDR3 amino acids: CSPRLGLAASNEQFF. The CDR3 DNA reads as TGCAGCCCTAGATTGGGACTAGCTGCCTCCAATGAGCAGTTCTTC.

V and J are TRBV20-1 and TRBJ1-1; D not certain. The CDR3 is 14 residues long. Trimming shortened V by 1 base and J by 5 bases, and 14 bases separated the two germline ends. CDR1 is DFQATT, CDR2 SNEGSKA, per germline (reference sequence). DNA of the CDR3: TGCAGTGCTAGAGGGGGAGGGTTTGTAACTGAAGCTTTCTTT. This codes for CSARGGGFVTEAFF.

This CDR3 is CASSLDGGAYGYTF. CDR3 DNA: TGTGCCAGCAGTCTTGACGGGGGCGCCTATGGCTACACCTTC. This rearrangement joins TRBV7-9 to TRBJ1-2; possible D gene TRBD1, 6 bases. The CDR3 covers 14 residues. V lost 6 bases, J lost 4 bases, and 15 bases lay in between. From germline, CDR1 is SEHNR and CDR2 FQNEAQ (reference sequence).

V and J are TRBV7-2 and TRBJ1-5; no firm D call. Trimming shortened V by 5 bases and J by 7 bases, and 18 bases separated the two germline ends. Germline V gene lookup returns CDR1 SGHTA and CDR2 FQGNSA. The CDR3 runs 15 residues. The CDR3 coding sequence is TGTGCCAGCAGCCTCCATACAAATGGAGGGCAGCCCCAGCATTTT. Its translation: CASSLHTNGGQPQHF.

This clonotype has a handful of counts. The rearrangement links TRBV20-1 to TRBJ2-7, with no clear D. Germline lookup yields CDR1 DFQATT and CDR2 SNEGSKA (reference sequence). V dropped 3 bases and J dropped 2 bases, with 8 bases sitting between them. CDR3 length: 12 residues. CDR3 DNA: TGCAGTGCTAGGGTTGGTCCCTACGAGCAGTACTTC. It translates to CSARVGPYEQYF.

This clonotype was observed at least ten times. V gene TRBV11-2 combines with J gene TRBJ2-1; D is ambiguous. CDR1 and CDR2 (germline): SGHAT, FQNNGV. Trimming left V 1 base short and J 0 bases short, with 13 bases between. This CDR3 spans 17 amino acids. The DNA for the CDR3 is TGTGCCAGCAGCTTAGTATTGCCTGATAGCTCCTACAATGAGCAGTTCTTC. Encoded protein: CASSLVLPDSSYNEQFF.

CDR3 sequence (DNA): TGCAGTGCCCATGACTCTGGGGCCAACGTCCTGACTTTC. Translated: CSAHDSGANVLTF. This chain joins TRBV20-1 and TRBJ2-6, with no clear D. The CDR3 loop spans 13 amino acids. V lost 6 bases and J 0 bases, leaving 6 bases between the germline ends. Germline values: CDR1 DFQATT, CDR2 SNEGSKA (reference sequence).

In its sample, this clonotype was seen many times. DNA of the CDR3: TGTGCCAGCAGCTTAGCTGGCAGGGGCTTGAGGACTGAAGCTTTCTTT. This codes for CASSLAGRGLRTEAFF. The chain couples TRBV7-6 to TRBJ1-1, with D tentatively TRBD1 (6 bases). CDR3 length equals 16 residues. Deletions cut 0 bases from V and 5 bases from J, with 16 bases between. Germline values: CDR1 SGHVS, CDR2 FNYEAQ.

The chain employs TRBV3-1 and TRBJ1-5; D ambiguous. CDR1 and CDR2 from the germline V gene are LGHDT and YNNKEL (reference sequence). This CDR3 is built from 12 residues. With 8 bases removed from V and 5 bases from J, the gap between germline ends came to 10 bases. The CDR3 DNA is TGTGCCAGCGGCCCCGGGGATCAGCCCCAGCATTTT. This gives the protein CASGPGDQPQHF. The complete variable domain, with remaining parts taken from reference TRBV3-1 and TRBJ1-5, reads DTAVSQTPKYLVTQMGNDKSIKCEQNLGHDTMYWYKQDSKKFLKIMFSYNNKELIINETVPNRFSPKSPDKAHLNLHINSLELGDSAVYFCASGPGDQPQHFGDGTRLSIL.

The V and J genes are TRBV4-3 and TRBJ1-1; a weak D match, TRBD1 (5 bases). The CDR3 is 14 residues long. Germline CDR1 and CDR2: LGHNA and YSLEER. Trimming stripped 5 bases from V and 5 bases from J, with 15 bases between. The CDR3 DNA is TGCGCCAGCAGCTTGGGGACCCGAGGGACTGAAGCTTTCTTT. Its translation: CASSLGTRGTEAFF.

This chain connects TRBV6-6 to TRBJ2-5; TRBD2 aligns across 7 bases. The germline CDR1 and CDR2 sequences are MNHNY and SVGAGI (reference sequence). Trimming at V came to 2 bases and at J to 5 bases, leaving 2 bases not matched to a gene. CDR3 size: 13 residues. The CDR3 bases are TGTGCCAGCAGTTACCAGCGGGGCGAGACCCAGTACTTC. Protein sequence: CASSYQRGETQYF.

This clonotype has a handful of counts. The chain couples TRBV2 to TRBJ2-2; D gene unclear. V gave up 4 bases and J gave up 6 bases, with 9 bases separating them. The V gene's germline CDR1 is SNHLY and CDR2 FYNNEI. The length of the CDR3 is 13 residues. The CDR3 here is CASSVAGPGELFF. The CDR3 DNA is TGTGCCAGCAGTGTAGCCGGTCCCGGGGAGCTGTTTTTT.

V is TRBV11-2 and J is TRBJ1-1, with D possibly matching TRBD1 (6 bases). The germline CDR1 and CDR2 sequences are SGHAT and FQNNGV. The V end lost 3 bases, the J end lost 8 bases, and 13 bases lay between the germline ends. This CDR3 contains 13 residues. The CDR3 bases are TGTGCCAGCAGCTTGAGCAGGGGCCCCGAAGCTTTCTTT. Translated, it gives CASSLSRGPEAFF.

For the CDR3, the DNA is TGTGCCAGCAGACGTACAGGGGTAGTCTCCTACGAGCAGTACTTC. This codes for CASRRTGVVSYEQYF. This sequence joins TRBV12-3 or TRBV12-4 and TRBJ2-7; TRBD1 agrees at 7 bases. The CDR3 has 15 amino acids. Germline trimming cut 6 bases from V and 0 bases from J; bases unmatched to any gene: 8.

This clonotype was found a few times. The genes are TRBV20-1 and TRBJ1-1; the D gene is possibly TRBD1 (6 bases). V lost 0 bases to trimming and J lost 7 bases, with 12 bases between them. Germline V gene lookup returns CDR1 DFQATT and CDR2 SNEGSKA (reference sequence). This CDR3 is 13 amino acids long. The CDR3 DNA sequence: TGCAGTGCTAGAGACCCCGGGGGGCTTGAAGCTTTCTTT. The encoded protein is CSARDPGGLEAFF.

The table lists this clonotype with many counts. The chain joins TRBV18 to TRBJ1-2; D is undetermined. Trimming took 0 bases from V and 2 from J, leaving 7 bases between them. CDR1 KGHSH and CDR2 LQKENI come from the germline V gene. This CDR3 has 14 amino acids. CDR3 bases: TGTGCCAGCTCACCACCGTTGCGAAACTATGGCTACACCTTC. It encodes CASSPPLRNYGYTF.

The chain links TRBV11-2 to TRBJ1-6; 8 bases are shared with TRBD1. The CDR3 consists of 15 residues. The ends lost 7 bases at V and 9 bases at J; junction bases unmatched: 11. Germline V CDR1 and CDR2: SGHAT, FQNNGV. In DNA form, the CDR3 reads TGTGCCAGCATCCGGGGGCAGGGGGCAAGTTCACCCCTCCACTTT. It codes for CASIRGQGASSPLHF.

V usage is TRBV20-1 and J usage is TRBJ2-7, with 8 bases identical to TRBD1. The CDR3 is made up of 16 amino acids. Germline V gene sequence: CDR1 DFQATT, CDR2 SNEGSKA (reference sequence). The V and J ends lost 1 base and 2 bases, in that order; junction bases with no gene match: 10. The CDR3 DNA reads TGCAGTGCTAGAGTCAACCCGGGACAGGTGACCTACGAGCAGTACTTC. Residues: CSARVNPGQVTYEQYF.

This clonotype was counted only a few times. This chain connects TRBV20-1 to TRBJ2-3; D is undetermined. The CDR3 is 12 amino acids. V was trimmed by 6 bases and J by 4 bases, leaving 11 bases between them. The germline gives CDR1 DFQATT, CDR2 SNEGSKA (reference sequence). The CDR3 protein is CSATQTPDTQYF. CDR3 DNA sequence: TGCAGTGCAACCCAAACCCCAGATACGCAGTATTTT.

This chain links TRBV18 with TRBJ2-1; maybe TRBD2 (6 bases). The germline gives CDR1 KGHSH, CDR2 LQKENI. The CDR3 contains 13 residues. Trimming left V 4 bases short and J 6 bases short, with 10 bases between. The CDR3 DNA is TGTGCCAGCTCACTTGGGACTTCCAATGAGCAGTTCTTC. It encodes CASSLGTSNEQFF. Full variable domain (outside the CDR3, taken from reference TRBV18 and TRBJ2-1): NAGVMQNPRHLVRRRGQEARLRCSPMKGHSHVYWYRQLPEEGLKFMVYLQKENIIDESGMPKERFSAEFPKEGPSILRIQQVVRGDSAAYFCASSLGTSNEQFFGPGTRLTVL.

The genes are TRBV7-9 and TRBJ1-3, with no clear D. Germline assignment: CDR1 SEHNR and CDR2 FQNEAQ (reference sequence). Trimming removed 3 bases at V and 0 bases at J, with 6 bases between. The CDR3 extends over 14 amino acids. CDR3 residues: CASSFRSSGNTIYF. Written as DNA, the CDR3 is TGTGCCAGCAGCTTCAGGTCCTCTGGAAACACCATATATTTT. Full variable domain (outside the CDR3, taken from reference TRBV7-9 and TRBJ1-3): DTGVSQNPRHKITKRGQNVTFRCDPISEHNRLYWYRQTLGQGPEFLTYFQNEAQLEKSRLLSDRFSAERPKGSFSTLEIQRTEQGDSAMYLCASSFRSSGNTIYFGEGSWLTVV.

This rearrangement joins TRBV12-3 or TRBV12-4 to TRBJ1-1; 10 bases align to TRBD1. Trimming removed 4 bases from V and 3 bases from J; junction bases left unmatched: 5. The CDR3 covers 15 residues. For the CDR3, the DNA is TGTGCCAGCAGTTCCGCGACAGGGGGCTACACTGAAGCTTTCTTT. Its protein product is CASSSATGGYTEAFF.

This clonotype was counted a few times. The rearrangement joins TRBV6-2 or TRBV6-3 to TRBJ2-5; D possibly corresponds to TRBD2 (7 bases). The CDR3 is made up of 18 amino acids. Germline assignment: CDR1 MNHEY and CDR2 SVGEGT. The germline V and J ends were trimmed by 0 bases and 5 bases, with 22 bases remaining between them. The CDR3 DNA follows: TGTGCCAGCAGTTACTCGACCCTAACGACGGGGGGCGGTGAGACCCAGTACTTC. It yields the protein CASSYSTLTTGGGETQYF.

The V gene is TRBV18, the J gene TRBJ2-2, with D unresolved. The germline V gene encodes CDR1 KGHSH and CDR2 LQKENI. V was shortened by 3 bases and J by 0 bases, with 8 bases between the two germline ends. The CDR3 contains 15 residues. DNA for the CDR3: TGTGCCAGCTCACCTATAAAAGCGAACACCGGGGAGCTGTTTTTT. Translated: CASSPIKANTGELFF.

This chain uses TRBV12-3 or TRBV12-4 with TRBJ1-5; maybe TRBD1 (5 bases). The V end lost 2 bases, the J end lost 12 bases, and 14 bases lay between the germline ends. The CDR3 is 13 residues long. The CDR3 sequence is CASSLTGSGDQHF. The CDR3 DNA is TGTGCCAGCAGTTTAACAGGATCGGGGGACCAGCATTTT.

This clonotype was seen ten or more times. CDR3 region: CASYDRGSYNEQFF. The DNA for the CDR3 is TGTGCCAGCTATGACAGGGGCTCCTACAATGAGCAGTTCTTC. J is TRBJ2-1 and V is TRBV6-1; 8 bases map to TRBD1. The germline V gene has CDR1 MNHNS and CDR2 SASEGT. This CDR3 region has 14 residues. The junction had 3 bases not matched to a gene; V was cut back by 8 bases and J by 0 bases.

The chain employs TRBV5-6 and TRBJ2-5; D may be TRBD1 (5 bases). This CDR3 is 13 amino acids long. Trimming left V 2 bases short and J 1 base short, with 6 bases between. CDR1 and CDR2 (germline): SGHDT, YYEEEE. CDR3 amino acids: CASSLDSQETQYF. Here the CDR3 DNA reads TGTGCCAGCAGCTTAGACAGCCAAGAGACCCAGTACTTC.

This clonotype was counted ten times or more. The chain joins TRBV20-1 to TRBJ1-5; 10 nucleotides match TRBD1. CDR3 length: 14 residues. The germline gives CDR1 DFQATT, CDR2 SNEGSKA (reference sequence). Unmatched junction bases numbered 7, after V lost 6 bases and J lost 5 bases. This CDR3 is CSARGQGQYQPQHF. The CDR3 DNA is TGCAGTGCGAGGGGACAGGGGCAGTATCAGCCCCAGCATTTT.

This clonotype was picked up a small number of times. This chain uses TRBV7-6 with TRBJ1-3; TRBD1 matches at 8 bases. Germline V gives CDR1 SGHVS, CDR2 FNYEAQ. The CDR3 totals 16 residues. J gave up 3 bases and V 4 bases, and 8 bases lay outside the gene matches. The chain's CDR3 is CASSSPTGADGNTIYF. In nucleotides, the CDR3 is TGTGCCAGCAGCTCACCGACAGGGGCGGATGGAAACACCATATATTTT.

The V gene is TRBV28, the J gene TRBJ2-1; 7 bases are shared with TRBD2. This CDR3 has 16 amino acids. From germline, CDR1 is MDHEN and CDR2 SYDVKM. The junction had 5 bases not matched to a gene; V was cut back by 2 bases and J by 1 base. DNA of the CDR3: TGTGCCAGCAGTTTACCGTCTAGCGGTTCCTACAATGAGCAGTTCTTC. Encoded protein: CASSLPSSGSYNEQFF.